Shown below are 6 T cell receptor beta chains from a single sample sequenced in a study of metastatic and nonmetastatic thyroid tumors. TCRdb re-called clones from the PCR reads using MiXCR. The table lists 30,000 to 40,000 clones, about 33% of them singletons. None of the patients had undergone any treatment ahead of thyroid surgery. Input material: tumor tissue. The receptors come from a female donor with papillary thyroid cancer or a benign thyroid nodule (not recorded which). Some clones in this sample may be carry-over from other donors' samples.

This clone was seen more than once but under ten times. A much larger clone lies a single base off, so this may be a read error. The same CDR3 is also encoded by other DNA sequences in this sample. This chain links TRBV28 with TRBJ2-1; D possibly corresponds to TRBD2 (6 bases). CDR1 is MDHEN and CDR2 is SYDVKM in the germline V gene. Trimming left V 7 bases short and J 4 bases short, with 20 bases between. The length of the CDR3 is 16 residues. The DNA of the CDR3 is TGTGCCAGCACTCCCGGTGGCGGGGCGCCGTACAATGAGCAGTTCTTC. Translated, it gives CASTPGGGAPYNEQFF.

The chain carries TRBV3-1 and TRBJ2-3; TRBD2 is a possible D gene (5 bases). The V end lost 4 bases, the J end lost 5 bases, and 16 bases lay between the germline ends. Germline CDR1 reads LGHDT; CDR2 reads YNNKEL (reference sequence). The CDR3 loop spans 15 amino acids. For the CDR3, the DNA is TGTGCCAGCAGCCGGTCCGGACTTCGAGAAGATACGCAGTATTTT. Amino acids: CASSRSGLREDTQYF.

CDR3 in DNA: TGCGCCAGCAGCCGAGGAACCGGGACTAAGAGTACAGATACGCAGTATTTT. Residues: CASSRGTGTKSTDTQYF. The chain has TRBV5-1 and TRBJ2-3, with TRBD2 matching 7 bases. Trimming took 4 bases from V and 3 from J; bases not matched to a gene: 14. Germline V gives CDR1 SGHRS, CDR2 YFSETQ. This CDR3 spans 17 amino acids.

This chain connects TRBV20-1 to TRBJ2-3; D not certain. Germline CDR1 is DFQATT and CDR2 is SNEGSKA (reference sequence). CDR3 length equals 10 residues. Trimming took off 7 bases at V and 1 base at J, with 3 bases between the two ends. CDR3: CSVGTDTQYF. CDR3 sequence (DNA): TGCAGTGTGGGCACAGATACGCAGTATTTT.

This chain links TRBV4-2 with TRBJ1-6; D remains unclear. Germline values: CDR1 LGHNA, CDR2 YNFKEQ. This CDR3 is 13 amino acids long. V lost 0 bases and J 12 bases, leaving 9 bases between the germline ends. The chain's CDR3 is CASSQEITRPLHF. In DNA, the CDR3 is TGTGCCAGCAGCCAAGAAATAACCAGACCCCTCCACTTT.

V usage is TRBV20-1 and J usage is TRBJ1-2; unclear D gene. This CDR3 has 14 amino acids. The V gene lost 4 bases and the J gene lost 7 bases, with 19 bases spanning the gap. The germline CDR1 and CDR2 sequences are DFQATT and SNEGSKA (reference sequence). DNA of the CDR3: TGCAGTGCTACTAGCGGCCAACCCGGCCGTGGCTACACCTTC. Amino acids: CSATSGQPGRGYTF.